A selection of T cell receptor beta chains follows, all from one sample in a study of shared clonotypes between healthy human individuals. Profiling relied on immunoSEQ multiplex PCR, and the TCRdb table lists in-frame clones only, not all of them. This sample has a few million clones, with 90% to 95% found just once. Sequencing input: naive CD4+ T cells sorted from blood. These receptors were taken from a man younger than 35 in good health. The CDR3 runs from the conserved cysteine through the conserved F or W. The order of the fields is D gene, clone size, V gene, J gene, CDR3 DNA, CDR3 protein. The D gene is left open where the match is weak. The size of a clone is reported for some rows only, either as once, few or many, or as a class for expanded clones.

NA,NA,TRBV19,TRBJ1-5,TGTGCCAGCCGGACCCTGGACGGTGGCAATCAGCCCCAGCATTTT,CASRTLDGGNQPQHF
NA,NA,TRBV23-1,TRBJ1-6,TGCGCCAGCAGTCAATCAACAGACCTAAGGCCCAGCTCCTATAATTCACCCCTCCACTTT,CASSQSTDLRPSSYNSPLHF
NA,once,TRBV7-9,TRBJ2-7,TGTGCCAGCAGCTTATCCGGCTACGAGCAGTACTTC,CASSLSGYEQYF
NA,NA,TRBV10-1,TRBJ2-1,TGCGCCAGCAGTTCCTCCGGGGCCTACAATGAGCAGTTCTTC,CASSSSGAYNEQFF
TRBD1,NA,TRBV29-1,TRBJ2-5,TGCAGCGGGCGGACAGGGGGCGATGAGACCCAGTACTTC,CSGRTGGDETQYF
NA,NA,TRBV30,TRBJ2-7,TGTGCCTGGAGGGACCCGCTTTGGAGCCCTACCTACGAGCAGTACTTC,CAWRDPLWSPTYEQYF
NA,NA,TRBV11-2,TRBJ1-3,TGTGCCAGCAGCCTACCCCCTGGAAACACCATATATTTT,CASSLPPGNTIYF
NA,NA,TRBV18,TRBJ2-2,TGTGCCAGCTCAGGGATTAACACCGGGGAGCTGTTTTTT,CASSGINTGELFF
TRBD1,NA,TRBV5-4,TRBJ2-4,TGTGCCAGCAGCCTGACTGGGACAGCCGAAAACATTCAGTACTTC,CASSLTGTAENIQYF
TRBD1,NA,TRBV5-4,TRBJ1-2,TGTGCCAGCAGCCCGGGACAGGGAGGCTATACTAACTATGGCTACACCTTC,CASSPGQGGYTNYGYTF
TRBD1,NA,TRBV9,TRBJ2-5,TGTGCCAGCAGCGTAGGGGACAGGGGGCGAGAGACCCAGTACTTC,CASSVGDRGRETQYF